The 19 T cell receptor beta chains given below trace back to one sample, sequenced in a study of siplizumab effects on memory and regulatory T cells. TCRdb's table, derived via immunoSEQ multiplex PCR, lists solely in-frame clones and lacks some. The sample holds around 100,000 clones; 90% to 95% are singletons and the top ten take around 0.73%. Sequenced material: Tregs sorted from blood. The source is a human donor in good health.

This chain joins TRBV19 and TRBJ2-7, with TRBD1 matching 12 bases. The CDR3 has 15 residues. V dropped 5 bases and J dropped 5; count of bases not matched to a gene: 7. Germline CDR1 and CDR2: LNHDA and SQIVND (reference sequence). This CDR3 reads CASSVGQGAVNEQYF. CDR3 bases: TGTGCCAGTAGTGTGGGACAGGGGGCGGTCAACGAGCAGTACTTC.

CDR3 bases: TGCAGCGTTGAAGAAGGTTTTGGGTACCCGGCGACGACTAACTATGGCTACACCTTC. Residues: CSVEEGFGYPATTNYGYTF. The rearrangement uses TRBV29-1 and TRBJ1-2; D not certain. The V end lost 0 bases, the J end lost 0 bases, and 23 bases lay between the germline ends. The CDR3 length is 19 residues. CDR1 and CDR2 (germline): SQVTM, ANQGSEA.

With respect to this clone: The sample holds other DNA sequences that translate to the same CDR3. The CDR3 sequence: CASSLSGLNTDTQYF. The CDR3 DNA sequence: TGTGCCAGCAGCTTATCGGGACTAAACACAGATACGCAGTATTTT. The V and J genes are TRBV7-3 and TRBJ2-3; 7 bases line up with TRBD2. The ends lost 2 bases at V and 2 bases at J; junction bases unmatched: 4. The CDR3 covers 15 residues. Germline V gene data show CDR1 as SGHTA and CDR2 as FQGTGA.

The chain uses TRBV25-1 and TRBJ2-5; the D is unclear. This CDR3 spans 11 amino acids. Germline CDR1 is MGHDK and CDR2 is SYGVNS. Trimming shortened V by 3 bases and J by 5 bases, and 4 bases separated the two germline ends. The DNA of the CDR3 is TGTGCCAGCAGTGATTTTGAGACCCAGTACTTC. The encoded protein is CASSDFETQYF. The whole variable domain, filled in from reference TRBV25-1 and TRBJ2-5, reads EADIYQTPRYLVIGTGKKITLECSQTMGHDKMYWYQQDPGMELHLIHYSYGVNSTEKGDLSSESTVSRIRTEHFPLTLESARPSHTSQYLCASSDFETQYFGPGTRLLVL.

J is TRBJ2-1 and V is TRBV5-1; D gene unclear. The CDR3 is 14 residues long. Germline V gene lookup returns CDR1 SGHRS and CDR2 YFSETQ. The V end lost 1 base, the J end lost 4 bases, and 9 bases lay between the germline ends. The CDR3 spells CASSLLSEYNEQFF. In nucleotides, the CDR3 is TGCGCCAGCAGCTTGCTGTCAGAATACAATGAGCAGTTCTTC. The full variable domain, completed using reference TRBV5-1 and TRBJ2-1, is KAGVTQTPRYLIKTRGQQVTLSCSPISGHRSVSWYQQTPGQGLQFLFEYFSETQRNKGNFPGRFSGRQFSNSRSEMNVSTLELGDSALYLCASSLLSEYNEQFFGPGTRLTVL.

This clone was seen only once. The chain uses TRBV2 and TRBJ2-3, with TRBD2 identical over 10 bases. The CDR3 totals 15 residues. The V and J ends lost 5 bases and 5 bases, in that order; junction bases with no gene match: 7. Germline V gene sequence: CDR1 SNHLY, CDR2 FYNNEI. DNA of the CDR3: TGTGCCAGCAGTTTTCTAGCGGGAGTAGTAGATACGCAGTATTTT. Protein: CASSFLAGVVDTQYF.

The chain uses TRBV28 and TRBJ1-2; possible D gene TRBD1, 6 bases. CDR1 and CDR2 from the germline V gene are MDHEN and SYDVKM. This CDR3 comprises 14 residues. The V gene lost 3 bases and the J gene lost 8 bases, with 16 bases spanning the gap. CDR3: CASSFGGPMGGYTF. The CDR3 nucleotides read TGTGCCAGCAGTTTCGGGGGCCCCATGGGCGGCTACACCTTC.

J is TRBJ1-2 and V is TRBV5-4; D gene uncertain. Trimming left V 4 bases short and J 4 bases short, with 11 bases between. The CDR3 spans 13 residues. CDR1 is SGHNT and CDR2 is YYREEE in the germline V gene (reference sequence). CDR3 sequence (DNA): TGTGCCAGCAGCCAGAGAGTAAGCTATGGCTACACCTTC. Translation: CASSQRVSYGYTF.

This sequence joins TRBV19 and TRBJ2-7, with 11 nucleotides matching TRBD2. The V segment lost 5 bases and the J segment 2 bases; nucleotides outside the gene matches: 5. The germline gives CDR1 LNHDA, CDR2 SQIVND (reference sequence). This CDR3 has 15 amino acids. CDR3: CASSLVAGGPYEQYF. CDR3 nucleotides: TGTGCCAGTAGTTTAGTAGCGGGAGGGCCCTACGAGCAGTACTTC.

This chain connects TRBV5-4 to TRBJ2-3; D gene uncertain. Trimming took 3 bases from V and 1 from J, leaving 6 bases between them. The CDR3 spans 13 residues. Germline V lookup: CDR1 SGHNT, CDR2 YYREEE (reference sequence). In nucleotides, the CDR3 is TGTGCCAGCAGCTGGACCGGCACAGATACGCAGTATTTT. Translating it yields CASSWTGTDTQYF.

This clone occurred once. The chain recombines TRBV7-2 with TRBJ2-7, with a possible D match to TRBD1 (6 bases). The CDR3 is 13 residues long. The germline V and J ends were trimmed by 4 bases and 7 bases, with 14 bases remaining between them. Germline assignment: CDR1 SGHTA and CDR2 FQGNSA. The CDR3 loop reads CASSSRQVGEQYF. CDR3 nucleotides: TGTGCCAGCAGCTCCCGACAGGTAGGGGAGCAGTACTTC.

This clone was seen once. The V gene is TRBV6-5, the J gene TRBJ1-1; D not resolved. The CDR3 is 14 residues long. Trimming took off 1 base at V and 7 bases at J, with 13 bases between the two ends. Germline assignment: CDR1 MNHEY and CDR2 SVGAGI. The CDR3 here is CASSYFEEGFEAFF. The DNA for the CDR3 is TGTGCCAGCAGTTACTTTGAAGAGGGATTTGAAGCTTTCTTT.

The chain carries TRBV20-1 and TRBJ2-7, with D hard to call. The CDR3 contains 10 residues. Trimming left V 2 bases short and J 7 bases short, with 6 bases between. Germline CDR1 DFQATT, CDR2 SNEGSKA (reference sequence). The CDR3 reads CSARLREQYF. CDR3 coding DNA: TGCAGTGCTAGATTACGGGAGCAGTACTTC.

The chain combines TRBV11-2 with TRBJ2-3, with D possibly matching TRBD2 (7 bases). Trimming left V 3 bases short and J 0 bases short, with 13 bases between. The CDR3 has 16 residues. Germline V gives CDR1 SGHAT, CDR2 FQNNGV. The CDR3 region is CASSLGASGSTDTQYF. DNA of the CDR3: TGTGCCAGCAGCTTGGGGGCTAGCGGTAGCACAGATACGCAGTATTTT.

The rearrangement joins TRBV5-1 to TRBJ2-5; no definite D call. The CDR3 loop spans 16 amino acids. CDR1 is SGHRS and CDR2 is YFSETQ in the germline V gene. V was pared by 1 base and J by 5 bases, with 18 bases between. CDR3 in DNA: TGCGCCAGCAGCTTGTCGGCGGCTCTGGCCGGGGAGACCCAGTACTTC. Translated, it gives CASSLSAALAGETQYF.

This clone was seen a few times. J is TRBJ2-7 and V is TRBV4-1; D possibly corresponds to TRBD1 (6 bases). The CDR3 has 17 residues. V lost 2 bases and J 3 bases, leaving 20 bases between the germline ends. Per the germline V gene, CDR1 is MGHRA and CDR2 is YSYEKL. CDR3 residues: CASSQWVGVRQVYEQYF. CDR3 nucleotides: TGCGCCAGCAGCCAATGGGTCGGGGTTCGACAGGTCTACGAGCAGTACTTC.

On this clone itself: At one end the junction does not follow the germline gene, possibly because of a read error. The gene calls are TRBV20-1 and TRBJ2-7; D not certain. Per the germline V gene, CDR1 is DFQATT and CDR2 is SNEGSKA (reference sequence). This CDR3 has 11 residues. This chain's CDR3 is CSAGDPNEQYF. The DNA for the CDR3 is TGCAGTGCTGGAGATCCCAACGAGCAGTACTTC.

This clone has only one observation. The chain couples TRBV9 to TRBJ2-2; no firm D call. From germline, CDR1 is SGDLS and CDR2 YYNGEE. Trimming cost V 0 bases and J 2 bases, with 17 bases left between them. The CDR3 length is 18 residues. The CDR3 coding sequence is TGTGCCAGCAGCGTAGATATCGGGTTGCGGATAAACACCGGGGAGCTGTTTTTT. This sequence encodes CASSVDIGLRINTGELFF. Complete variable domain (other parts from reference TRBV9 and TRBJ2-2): DSGVTQTPKHLITATGQRVTLRCSPRSGDLSVYWYQQSLDQGLQFLIQYYNGEERAKGNILERFSAQQFPDLHSELNLSSLELGDSALYFCASSVDIGLRINTGELFFGEGSRLTVL.

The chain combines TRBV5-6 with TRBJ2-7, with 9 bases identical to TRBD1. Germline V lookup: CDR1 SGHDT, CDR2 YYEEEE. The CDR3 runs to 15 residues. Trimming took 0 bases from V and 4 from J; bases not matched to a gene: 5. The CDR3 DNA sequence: TGTGCCAGCAGCTTGGCACCACAGGGGGCATACGAGCAGTACTTC. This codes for CASSLAPQGAYEQYF.